These 32 T cell receptor beta chains came from one sample sequenced in a study of cytomegalovirus exposure and HLA in healthy donors. The primer mix had 60 Vbeta and 13 Jbeta primers. The method was immunoSEQ multiplex PCR; TCRdb's version includes in-frame clones alone and lacks a portion of them. The repertoire holds approximately 190,000 clones, with approximately 90% as singletons. The sequencing sample was made of PBMCs. These receptors were obtained from a boy younger than 10 in good health and CMV-seronegative.

V gene TRBV7-9 combines with J gene TRBJ2-5; possibly TRBD2 for D (5 bases). The J call may be mistaken, given a closer DNA end match to TRBJ2-7. Germline values: CDR1 SEHNR, CDR2 FQNEAQ (reference sequence). The CDR3 totals 13 residues. For the CDR3, the DNA is TGTGCCAGCAGCCCCTGGGAGAGCTACGAGCAGTACTTC. This encodes CASSPWESYEQYF.

The chain links TRBV6-1 to TRBJ2-7; D is uncertain. Trimming took 6 bases from V and 2 from J, leaving 11 bases between them. The CDR3 is 13 residues long. CDR1 and CDR2 from the germline V gene are MNHNS and SASEGT. CDR3 nucleotide sequence: TGTGCCAGCAGAAGTTTAACAGCCTACGAGCAGTACTTC. This encodes CASRSLTAYEQYF.

This rearrangement joins TRBV7-9 to TRBJ2-2, with a weak D call TRBD1 (7 bases). This CDR3 has 15 residues. The ends were cut back, 1 base at V and 6 bases at J, with 12 bases in the middle. CDR1 is SEHNR, CDR2 FQNEAQ, per germline (reference sequence). CDR3 DNA sequence: TGTGCCAGCAGCTTAGGGAGGGGGCGATCCGGGGAGCTGTTTTTT. It encodes CASSLGRGRSGELFF.

The chain is built from TRBV27 and TRBJ2-5; 10 bases are a match to TRBD2. The germline CDR1 and CDR2 sequences are MNHEY and SMNVEV (reference sequence). This CDR3 is built from 15 residues. The V gene end was trimmed by 5 bases and the J gene end by 5 bases; junction bases not matched to a gene: 8. Here the CDR3 DNA reads TGTGCCAGCAGTCCCCAGACTAGCGGGCGGGAGACCCAGTACTTC. Protein: CASSPQTSGRETQYF.

V and J are TRBV19 and TRBJ2-5; 7 bases are shared with TRBD2. Per the germline V gene, CDR1 is LNHDA and CDR2 is SQIVND (reference sequence). J lost 2 bases, V lost 4 bases, and 1 base had no gene match. The CDR3 is 13 amino acids. The CDR3 region is CASSRRGQETQYF. The CDR3, as DNA: TGTGCCAGTAGTAGGCGGGGGCAAGAGACCCAGTACTTC.

This clone was recorded only once. CDR3 bases: TGTGCCAGCAGTTTCCCCCCTGGACAGGGGCATGGCTACACCTTC. Encoded protein: CASSFPPGQGHGYTF. This chain joins TRBV28 and TRBJ1-2; 9 bases align to TRBD1. There are 15 residues in the CDR3. From germline, CDR1 is MDHEN and CDR2 SYDVKM. J was trimmed by 6 bases and V by 3 bases; bases with no gene match: 8.

This chain links TRBV5-1 with TRBJ2-3, with a tentative D call TRBD2 (5 bases). The germline CDR1 and CDR2 sequences are SGHRS and YFSETQ. V was shortened by 0 bases and J by 6 bases, with 8 bases between the two germline ends. The CDR3 sequence is 13 residues long. The CDR3 reads CASSLAGSDTQYF. The CDR3 bases are TGCGCCAGCAGCTTGGCGGGGAGCGATACGCAGTATTTT.

The chain has TRBV2 and TRBJ1-4; D uncertain. The germline CDR1 and CDR2 sequences are SNHLY and FYNNEI. The CDR3 covers 14 residues. V lost 1 base, J lost 8 bases, and 11 bases lay in between. CDR3: CASSEGSSREKLFF. The CDR3, as DNA: TGTGCCAGCAGTGAAGGATCAAGCAGGGAAAAACTGTTTTTT. The full variable domain, in which reference TRBV2 and TRBJ1-4 provide the parts outside the CDR3, is EPEVTQTPSHQVTQMGQEVILRCVPISNHLYFYWYRQILGQKVEFLVSFYNNEISEKSEIFDDQFSVERPDGSNFTLKIRSTKLEDSAMYFCASSEGSSREKLFFGSGTQLSVL.

V gene TRBV4-1 combines with J gene TRBJ2-5; D unresolved. CDR1 is MGHRA and CDR2 is YSYEKL in the germline V gene. The V end lost 0 bases, the J end lost 4 bases, and 6 bases lay between the germline ends. The CDR3 loop spans 13 amino acids. The CDR3 loop is CASSQEKRETQYF. The CDR3 bases are TGCGCCAGCAGCCAAGAAAAGAGAGAGACCCAGTACTTC.

This chain joins TRBV5-4 and TRBJ1-1; 7 bases match TRBD1. The germline V gene has CDR1 SGHNT and CDR2 YYREEE (reference sequence). The CDR3 consists of 13 residues. The junction had 6 bases not matched to a gene; V was cut back by 4 bases and J by 6 bases. CDR3 protein: CASSTAQGAEAFF. The CDR3 nucleotides read TGTGCCAGCAGCACGGCGCAGGGGGCTGAAGCTTTCTTT.

In regard to this clone: This sample also contains other DNA sequences that code for the same CDR3. V is TRBV9 and J is TRBJ2-1; weak D call: TRBD2 (7 bases). V dropped 0 bases and J dropped 6 bases, with 13 bases sitting between them. CDR3 length: 15 residues. Germline-derived CDR1 and CDR2 are SGDLS and YYNGEE. CDR3: CASSVAGGPRNEQFF. CDR3 in DNA: TGTGCCAGCAGCGTAGCGGGGGGCCCTCGCAATGAGCAGTTCTTC. The variable domain in full, completed from reference TRBV9 and TRBJ2-1, reads DSGVTQTPKHLITATGQRVTLRCSPRSGDLSVYWYQQSLDQGLQFLIQYYNGEERAKGNILERFSAQQFPDLHSELNLSSLELGDSALYFCASSVAGGPRNEQFFGPGTRLTVL.

V usage is TRBV5-1 and J usage is TRBJ1-4; TRBD1 might be the D (6 bases). CDR3 length: 17 amino acids. The V gene lost 3 bases and the J gene lost 2 bases, with 17 bases spanning the gap. Germline CDR1 is SGHRS and CDR2 is YFSETQ. CDR3 DNA: TGCGCCAGCAGCTGGGGGCGGGGGCAAGGGACTAATGAAAAACTGTTTTTT. Protein product: CASSWGRGQGTNEKLFF.

This clone was counted a few times. V gene TRBV4-1 combines with J gene TRBJ1-1, with 8 bases matching TRBD1. The CDR3 spans 15 residues. The V segment lost 0 bases and the J segment 3 bases; nucleotides outside the gene matches: 3. The germline V gene encodes CDR1 MGHRA and CDR2 YSYEKL. CDR3 nucleotide sequence: TGCGCCAGCAGCCAAGAAGGACAGGGATACACTGAAGCTTTCTTT. It specifies CASSQEGQGYTEAFF.

This clone has just a few counts. The chain carries TRBV2 and TRBJ2-1; unclear D gene. Germline V lookup: CDR1 SNHLY, CDR2 FYNNEI. V dropped 7 bases and J dropped 10 bases, with 11 bases sitting between them. The CDR3 contains 11 residues. The CDR3 spells CASTTQEEQFF. CDR3 nucleotides: TGTGCCAGCACCACTCAGGAAGAGCAGTTCTTC.

The chain links TRBV27 to TRBJ2-7; TRBD2 aligns across 7 bases. Germline CDR1 MNHEY, CDR2 SMNVEV (reference sequence). This CDR3 has 14 residues. V gave up 10 bases and J gave up 0 bases; unmatched junction bases: 9. The CDR3 coding sequence is TGTGCCACCGCACGGGGGAGGGGCTCCTACGAGCAGTACTTC. Its translation: CATARGRGSYEQYF.

Of note for this clone: The junction shows a germline mismatch at one end, possibly a read error. The chain employs TRBV6-6 and TRBJ1-1; 7 bases agree with TRBD1. The length of the CDR3 is 14 residues. Germline CDR1 and CDR2: MNHNY and SVGAGI (reference sequence). The CDR3 region is CASSYGQENTEAFF. CDR3 sequence (DNA): TGTGCCAGTAGTTACGGACAGGAGAACACTGAAGCTTTCTTT.

The table lists this clone with a count of one. The chain employs TRBV9 and TRBJ2-5; no definite D call. The tail of the sequence fits TRBJ2-7 better, so the J call may be wrong. The CDR3 runs to 14 residues. Germline V gene lookup returns CDR1 SGDLS and CDR2 YYNGEE. CDR3 in amino acids: CASSAEDSPYEQYF. The CDR3 nucleotides read TGTGCCAGCAGTGCCGAAGATAGCCCCTACGAGCAGTACTTC.

V is TRBV29-1 and J is TRBJ2-5, with D maybe TRBD1 (5 bases). The CDR3 has 12 residues. Germline V CDR1 and CDR2: SQVTM, ANQGSEA. Between the trimmed V and J ends, which lost 4 bases and 5 bases, there was a span of 11 bases. CDR3 sequence (DNA): TGCAGCGTTGTGGGGCGTTCGGAGACCCAGTACTTC. Amino acid sequence: CSVVGRSETQYF.

The chain carries TRBV7-9 and TRBJ1-2; 7 nucleotides agree with TRBD1. The V and J ends lost 5 bases and 4 bases, in that order; junction bases with no gene match: 10. The CDR3 length is 15 residues. Germline values: CDR1 SEHNR, CDR2 FQNEAQ (reference sequence). CDR3 DNA sequence: TGTGCCAGCAGCCTTAGCGGGGGACAGCTCTATGGCTACACCTTC. Encoded protein: CASSLSGGQLYGYTF.

This clone was picked up a small number of times. This chain links TRBV6-1 with TRBJ2-3; TRBD1 is a possible D gene (6 bases). Trimming removed 5 bases from V and 1 base from J, with 13 bases in between. The length of the CDR3 is 15 residues. Germline V lookup: CDR1 MNHNS, CDR2 SASEGT. CDR3: CASSSRYRGTDTQYF. In DNA, the CDR3 is TGTGCCAGCAGTTCGCGTTACAGGGGCACAGATACGCAGTATTTT.

The chain uses TRBV7-4 and TRBJ1-2, with D possibly matching TRBD1 (6 bases). The CDR3 length is 17 residues. Looked up from germline, CDR1 is SGHVT and CDR2 is SQSDAQ. Deletions cut 1 base from V and 0 bases from J, with 15 bases between. CDR3 loop: CASSLEVRDTANYGYTF. The CDR3 nucleotides read TGTGCCAGCAGCTTAGAAGTAAGGGACACAGCTAACTATGGCTACACCTTC.

V is TRBV7-8 and J is TRBJ1-2; a possible D gene is TRBD1 (6 bases). CDR3 length: 15 residues. V was cut by 3 bases and J by 0 bases, with 11 bases left in between. From germline, CDR1 is SGHVS and CDR2 FQNEAQ. The CDR3 nucleotides are TGTGCCAGCAGCTTCCAGGGGAAAGCTAACTATGGCTACACCTTC. Its translation: CASSFQGKANYGYTF.

This clone occurred once. This chain links TRBV6-1 with TRBJ2-7, with TRBD1 matching over 11 bases. Germline assignment: CDR1 MNHNS and CDR2 SASEGT. This CDR3 region has 14 residues. V shed 6 bases, J shed 4 bases, and the junction held 5 bases outside the gene matches. This CDR3 is CASRLGTGGYEQYF. The DNA for the CDR3 is TGTGCCAGCAGGCTCGGGACAGGGGGATACGAGCAGTACTTC.

This clone was recorded once. The chain combines TRBV6-6 with TRBJ2-1; D call uncertain. V was shortened by 6 bases and J by 9 bases, with 9 bases between the two germline ends. The CDR3 is made up of 11 amino acids. Germline CDR1 and CDR2: MNHNY and SVGAGI (reference sequence). The CDR3 sequence is CASRIRTEQFF. The CDR3 DNA reads as TGTGCCAGCAGGATCAGAACTGAGCAGTTCTTC.

The V and J genes are TRBV6-5 and TRBJ1-1; D possibly corresponds to TRBD1 (6 bases). Germline CDR1 is MNHEY and CDR2 is SVGAGI. Trimming took 4 bases from V and 12 from J, leaving 12 bases between them. The CDR3 spans 11 residues. CDR3 in DNA: TGTGCCAGCAGTTGGAAGGGGGAGTCTTTCTTT. It is translated as CASSWKGESFF.

The V call is TRBV14, the J call TRBJ2-2; 9 nucleotides agree with TRBD1. The germline gives CDR1 SGHDN, CDR2 FVKESK. The CDR3 runs 20 residues. Germline trimming cut 3 bases from V and 3 bases from J; bases unmatched to any gene: 17. CDR3 sequence (DNA): TGTGCCAGCAGCCAGGCTGGCCCGGGACAGGGAAAATTTTACACCGGGGAGCTGTTTTTT. It yields the protein CASSQAGPGQGKFYTGELFF.

The chain employs TRBV18 and TRBJ2-7; 9 bases line up with TRBD1. The junction had 8 bases not matched to a gene; V was cut back by 3 bases and J by 5 bases. Germline V gives CDR1 KGHSH, CDR2 LQKENI. This CDR3 has 15 amino acids. In DNA, the CDR3 is TGTGCCAGCTCACCTTATGGACAGGGGCGGAACGAGCAGTACTTC. This translates into CASSPYGQGRNEQYF.

In DNA, the CDR3 is TGTGCCAGCAGCCCGACCGGGACAACCCTCTCCTACGAGCAGTACTTC. Its protein is CASSPTGTTLSYEQYF. The rearrangement links TRBV7-9 to TRBJ2-5, with D possibly matching TRBD1 (6 bases). Judging by the DNA end, TRBJ2-7 fits better; the J call may be wrong. The CDR3 has 16 amino acids. Per the germline V gene, CDR1 is SEHNR and CDR2 is FQNEAQ (reference sequence).

The chain recombines TRBV27 with TRBJ1-5; TRBD1 matches 8 bases. The CDR3 is 15 residues long. CDR1 and CDR2 (germline): MNHEY, SMNVEV (reference sequence). V lost 5 bases and J lost 2; bases outside the gene matches: 5. The CDR3 bases are TGTGCCAGCAGTACACAGGGGGTTGGCAATCAGCCCCAGCATTTT. Translation gives CASSTQGVGNQPQHF.

A note on this clone: Distinct nucleotide sequences in the sample also encode this CDR3. The V gene is TRBV5-1, the J gene TRBJ2-2; 7 positions agree with TRBD1. This CDR3 comprises 13 residues. The V gene end was trimmed by 5 bases and the J gene end by 5 bases; junction bases not matched to a gene: 3. Germline values: CDR1 SGHRS, CDR2 YFSETQ. CDR3 nucleotides: TGCGCCAGCAGTTCACAGGGGACCGGGGAGCTGTTTTTT. It yields the protein CASSSQGTGELFF.

This chain links TRBV25-1 with TRBJ2-2, with 10 positions matching TRBD2. The CDR3 extends over 16 amino acids. J was trimmed by 3 bases and V by 4 bases; bases with no gene match: 5. Looked up from germline, CDR1 is MGHDK and CDR2 is SYGVNS. The CDR3 coding sequence is TGTGCCAGCAGTGCGTCTAGCGGGAGATACACCGGGGAGCTGTTTTTT. Translated, it gives CASSASSGRYTGELFF.

This clone was detected once. V and J are TRBV4-1 and TRBJ1-4; tentatively, D is TRBD1 (6 bases). V dropped 2 bases and J dropped 6 bases, with 16 bases sitting between them. The CDR3 loop spans 16 amino acids. Germline-derived CDR1 and CDR2 are MGHRA and YSYEKL. CDR3 sequence: CASSQSRGQSHEKLFF. DNA for the CDR3: TGCGCCAGCAGCCAAAGTAGAGGACAGAGTCATGAAAAACTGTTTTTT.